This entry describes one T cell receptor (beta chain). No antigen is known for it. The data derive from a study of a mutant IDH1 vaccine in newly diagnosed glioma. The wider study: Initiation of the vaccine course occurred 4-6 weeks after radiotherapy alone, or alongside temozolomide cycles. Treated patients were around 60% male, roughly 40% female, mean age 40.4 years.

TCRdb's copy holds only in-frame clones and misses some; the assay was immunoSEQ multiplex PCR. The sample carries 34,000 or so clones, 78% recorded once. Trimming took 2 bases from V and 6 from J; bases not matched to a gene: 7. Germline loops: CDR1 SNHLY, CDR2 FYNNEI. This CDR3 is built from 16 residues. The time point denotes: week 11, during vaccination. Doses of 300 ug of mutant IDH1 20-mer peptide were given with topical imiquimod. Donor diagnoses consisted of new WHO grade 3 or 4 IDH1-mutant, ATRX-lost astrocytomas. The V gene is TRBV2, the J gene TRBJ2-2, with TRBD1 matching 9 bases. The source material was PBMCs, sampled from a glioma patient whose treatment included an IDH1 peptide vaccine. This sequence was found in a man aged 30 to 39 with glioma. As DNA, the CDR3 is TGTGCCAGCAGTGAACTGGGGACAGGGCTAGCCGGGGAGCTGTTTTTT. Amino acids: CASSELGTGLAGELFF.